This T cell receptor (beta chain) was observed in a study of blood T cell repertoires in COVID-19. This clone has a handful of counts. The repertoire was sequenced with immunoSEQ multiplex PCR; TCRdb's copy has only in-frame clones and lacks some. In the table there are about 360,000 clones, 65% to 90% of which are singletons. Germline V lookup: CDR1 MNHEY, CDR2 SVGEGT. The CDR3 is 15 residues long. Germline trimming cut 5 bases from V and 6 bases from J; bases unmatched to any gene: 8. V is TRBV6-2 or TRBV6-3 and J is TRBJ2-2, with 8 bases fitting TRBD1. This receptor was taken from an older woman with COVID-19, enrolled during active disease. Specimen: peripheral blood. The CDR3 DNA is TGTGCCAGCAGTAGACGACAGGGGTTGTCCGGGGAGCTGTTTTTT. This gives the protein CASSRRQGLSGELFF.